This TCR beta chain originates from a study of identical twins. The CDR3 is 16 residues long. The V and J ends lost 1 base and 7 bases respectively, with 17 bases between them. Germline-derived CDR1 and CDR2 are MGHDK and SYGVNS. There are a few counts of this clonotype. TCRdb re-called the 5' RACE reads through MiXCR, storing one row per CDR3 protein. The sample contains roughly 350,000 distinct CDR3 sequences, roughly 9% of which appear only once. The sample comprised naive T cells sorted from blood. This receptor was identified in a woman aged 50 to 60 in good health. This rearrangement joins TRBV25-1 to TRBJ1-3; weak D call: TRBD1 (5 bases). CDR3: CASSELNEGWGNTIYF. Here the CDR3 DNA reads TGTGCCAGCAGTGAATTGAACGAGGGTTGGGGGAACACCATATATTTT.